The T cell receptor (beta chain) under discussion was sequenced for a study of siplizumab effects on memory and regulatory T cells. The study, taken as a whole, reports: Memory cells seemed less diverse than naive T cells, which also seemed major contributors to the alloresponse. Proliferating clones, CD4+ or CD8+, lacked an assignable naive or memory phenotype in roughly 80-97% of cases.

As for this clone: The antigen remains unidentified.

The data were produced by immunoSEQ multiplex PCR, yet TCRdb's version contains in-frame clones alone and is incomplete. This table has roughly 60,000 clones, over 90% appearing once. The TCR comes from a human donor in good health. The sequencing sample was made of CD8+ T cells sorted from blood.

In DNA form, the CDR3 reads TGCAGCGTTGAGAGCAATTACGAGCAGTACTTC. Its protein product is CSVESNYEQYF. This sequence joins TRBV29-1 and TRBJ2-7; D is ambiguous. The CDR3 has 11 residues. Germline lookup yields CDR1 SQVTM and CDR2 ANQGSEA. V lost 3 bases, J lost 4 bases, and 7 bases lay in between.